A selection of T cell receptor beta chains follows, all from one sample in a study of T-cell memory formation after mild COVID-19. From the 5' RACE reads, TCRdb called clonotypes with MiXCR, one entry per CDR3 protein. This table holds about 140,000 distinct CDR3 sequences, roughly 19% found once. Sequenced: PBMCs or a T cell subset sorted from them (not recorded which). The receptor source for this set is an adult woman who had mild COVID-19 (a few samples of this study predate the infection). Cell type and time point are not known. Each CDR3 is given with its conserved first and last residue.

CDR3 length	V gene	J gene	CDR3 protein
15	TRBV5-5	TRBJ2-7	CASSRPGLSSYEQYF
15	TRBV6-6	TRBJ1-5	CASTSGQVLNQPQHF
14	TRBV2	TRBJ2-7	CASRSGRGSYEQYF
16	TRBV7-7	TRBJ2-1	CASSPRDGSSYNEQFF
13	TRBV5-1	TRBJ1-2	CASRRDRDYGYTF
15	TRBV24-1	TRBJ2-2	CATSDPGQGNGELFF
16	TRBV7-7	TRBJ2-5	CASSPIGVGGAETQYF
14	TRBV19	TRBJ1-5	CASRPGHSNQPQHF
14	TRBV20-1	TRBJ2-3	CSAAPGTGKDTQYF
16	TRBV4-3	TRBJ2-1	CASSQDQEGGYNEQFF
17	TRBV4-2	TRBJ2-1	CASSKDWGTSGTNEQFF
14	TRBV20-1	TRBJ2-2	CSARVQGNTGELFF
14	TRBV20-1	TRBJ2-7	CSAFKPSGGTEQYF
14	TRBV5-6	TRBJ1-1	CASSLGQGRAEAFF
14	TRBV9	TRBJ2-5	CASSVALRVETQYF
13	TRBV7-9	TRBJ2-7	CASEGPRYYEQYF
13	TRBV12-3/TRBV12-4	TRBJ1-2	CASSLVALEGYTF
15	TRBV10-3	TRBJ2-7	CAISEPGGFTYEQYF
16	TRBV7-3	TRBJ2-7	CASSLKDRGRGYEQYF
16	TRBV9	TRBJ2-3	CASSVEAGSSTDTQYF
12	TRBV5-1	TRBJ2-3	CASNSYTDTQYF
15	TRBV4-3	TRBJ2-2	CASSLLAGGSGELFF
14	TRBV5-1	TRBJ2-3	CASRSGATTDTQYF
16	TRBV5-1	TRBJ2-3	CASSLPSGRSADTQYF
15	TRBV12-3/TRBV12-4	TRBJ2-2	CASSLRLAGAGELFF
16	TRBV2	TRBJ2-5	CASSQGQRTVQETQYF
15	TRBV20-1	TRBJ2-5	CSARYSGGSQETQYF
17	TRBV5-1	TRBJ2-2	CASSITPGTGDTGELFF
13	TRBV12-3/TRBV12-4	TRBJ2-5	CASSPSGGETQYF
17	TRBV6-5	TRBJ2-7	CASSYHGLAGGVDEQYF
18	TRBV9	TRBJ2-2	CASSPRIGTRGHTGELFF
12	TRBV24-1	TRBJ2-3	CATSGDTDTQYF
12	TRBV20-1	TRBJ1-2	CSASNQGILYTF
15	TRBV12-3/TRBV12-4	TRBJ2-3	CASSFSESRADTQYF
16	TRBV10-3	TRBJ1-2	CAISESRTEAGYGYTF
11	TRBV7-9	TRBJ2-7	CASSLGVEQYF
14	TRBV20-1	TRBJ1-1	CSAPRTRMNTEAFF
13	TRBV2	TRBJ2-2	CASSEDRVGELFF
15	TRBV5-1	TRBJ2-5	CASSRNPGQGETQYF
11	TRBV6-6	TRBJ2-3	CASSYMDTQYF
16	TRBV7-8	TRBJ2-1	CASSLPDLPHYNEQFF
13	TRBV3-1	TRBJ2-6	CASSHTGANVLTF
18	TRBV7-9	TRBJ2-1	CASSPLAGGPGSYNEQFF
14	TRBV12-3/TRBV12-4	TRBJ2-7	CASSFSGRTYEQYF
12	TRBV5-6	TRBJ2-1	CASSFLKYEQFF
12	TRBV30	TRBJ2-5	CAHSDSQETQYF